This T cell receptor (beta chain) was sequenced for a study of blood T cells in healthy people across ages. This clonotype was detected a few times. Through a sample-barcoded 5' primer and a J-beta primer mix, a second PCR was run for about 7 to 12 cycles. TCRdb reanalysed the 5' RACE reads using MiXCR and keeps one entry per CDR3 protein. Here the sample spans 1.5 million to 2 million distinct CDR3 sequences, 25% to 30% being singletons. The sequence was obtained from a woman under 40 in good health. The specimen was blood.

The CDR3 loop is CAWIAGNMNEQFF. DNA for the CDR3: TGTGCCTGGATAGCGGGGAACATGAATGAGCAGTTCTTC. The genes are TRBV30 and TRBJ2-1; 8 bases align to TRBD2. Trimming removed 4 bases from V and 7 bases from J; junction bases left unmatched: 6. The germline CDR1 and CDR2 sequences are GTSNPN and SVGIG (reference sequence). There are 13 residues in the CDR3.